Listed below are T cell receptor beta chains from one sample, sequenced in a study of cytomegalovirus exposure and HLA in healthy donors. TCRdb's copy holds only in-frame clones and misses some; the assay was immunoSEQ multiplex PCR. The sample consists of some 65,000 clones, just over 65% of them appearing once. Sequenced material: PBMCs. Receptors originate from a young woman in good health and CMV-seronegative. CDR3s include the opening cysteine and the closing phenylalanine or tryptophan. The D gene is left open where the match is weak. A clone size is listed for some rows: how often the clone was seen (once, few, many), or a class if it is expanded.

clone_size d_call j_call v_call cdr3_nt cdr3_aa
- TRBD1 TRBJ1-3 TRBV7-9 TGTGCCAGCAGTCTTTCACAGGGGCTCTCTGGAAACACCATATATTTT CASSLSQGLSGNTIYF
few TRBD2 TRBJ2-1 TRBV29-1 TGCAGCGTTGAGAGGACTAGGAATGAGCAGTTCTTC CSVERTRNEQFF
- - TRBJ1-6 TRBV5-1 TGCGCCAGCAGCGTTGGGACTGTCTATAATTCACCCCTCCACTTT CASSVGTVYNSPLHF
- TRBD2 TRBJ2-7 TRBV28 TGTGCCAGCAGTTCCCCGGGGGGTTACTCCTACGAGCAGTACTTC CASSSPGGYSYEQYF
- TRBD2 TRBJ2-7 TRBV6-6 TGTGCCAGCAGTTACTCGGCTAGCGGGGGAATTTACGAGCAGTACTTC CASSYSASGGIYEQYF
- - TRBJ1-1 TRBV5-1 TGCGCCAGCAGCTTCTACAGGAAGAAAAAAGCTTTCTTT CASSFYRKKKAFF
- - TRBJ1-1 TRBV27 TGTGCCACCTCGTGGGGGGGCACTGAAGCTTTCTTT CATSWGGTEAFF
- - TRBJ1-1 TRBV2 TGTGCCAGCAGTGACCCGGGAGGTGGAACTGAAGCTTTCTTT CASSDPGGGTEAFF
- - TRBJ1-1 TRBV6-5 TGTGCCAGCAGTTTTGGGAGGGTGAACACTGAAGCTTTCTTT CASSFGRVNTEAFF
- TRBD2 TRBJ2-7 TRBV27 TGTGCCAGCAAGCCGGGACTAGCGGTTCTCTACGAGCAGTACTTC CASKPGLAVLYEQYF
few - TRBJ2-7 TRBV6-5 TGTGCCAGCAGCCGACAGGGGACTACCTACGAGCAGTACTTC CASSRQGTTYEQYF
once - TRBJ2-5 TRBV5-6 TGTGCCAGCAGCTTGGACGAGGAGACCCAGTACTTC CASSLDEETQYF
- TRBD2 TRBJ2-7 TRBV5-1 TGCGCCAGCAGCTTGATGGGTAGCGGGGATTCCTACGAGCAGTACTTC CASSLMGSGDSYEQYF
- - TRBJ2-7 TRBV4-1 TGCGCCAGCAGCCAAGTGGCCGACAGCGAGCAGTACTTC CASSQVADSEQYF
- - TRBJ2-5 TRBV5-6 TGTGCCAGCAGTACAGGGGGGGTCCAAGAGACCCAGTACTTC CASSTGGVQETQYF
few - TRBJ1-2 TRBV6-5 TGTGCCAGCAGTTACTCGTTGAGTAACTATGGCTACACCTTC CASSYSLSNYGYTF
- TRBD2 TRBJ2-3 TRBV13 TGTGCCAGCAGCTTAGGTAGCGGGGGCACAGATACGCAGTATTTT CASSLGSGGTDTQYF
- TRBD1 TRBJ2-7 TRBV7-2 TGTGCCAGCAGCCCGGCCGGGACAGTACCCTACGAGCAGTACTTC CASSPAGTVPYEQYF
- - TRBJ2-5 TRBV5-1 TGCGCCAGCAGCTTTTCTACAGGCCAAGAGACCCAGTACTTC CASSFSTGQETQYF
- TRBD1 TRBJ1-4 TRBV18 TGTGCCAGCTCCCCCGGGACAGGGGAAGAAAAACTGTTTTTT CASSPGTGEEKLFF
few TRBD1 TRBJ1-1 TRBV6-5 TGTGCCAGTCGGGCTGGGGACAGGGGGAACACTGAAGCTTTCTTT CASRAGDRGNTEAFF
- - TRBJ2-5 TRBV4-3 TGCGCCAGCACCCCGGGGGAAGTGGAGACCCAGTACTTC CASTPGEVETQYF
- - TRBJ2-7 TRBV30 TGTGCCTGGAGATTTCAGGGCAACGAGCAGTACTTC CAWRFQGNEQYF
- - TRBJ2-1 TRBV7-6 TGTGCCAGCAGCCCGAGGGCGGGGGAGCAGTTCTTC CASSPRAGEQFF
- TRBD1 TRBJ1-1 TRBV5-1 TGCGCCAGCAGCGTGGGGACAGGTGGGAACACTGAAGCTTTCTTT CASSVGTGGNTEAFF
- - TRBJ1-6 TRBV30 TGTGCCTGGACCTCAACCGGAGGGGACGGTTCACCCCTCCACTTT CAWTSTGGDGSPLHF
- TRBD1 TRBJ2-3 TRBV4-1 TGCGCCAGCAGCCAGATACAGGGGGGAGGTCCAGATACGCAGTATTTT CASSQIQGGGPDTQYF
few - TRBJ1-1 TRBV11-3 TGTGCCAGCAGCTTCCAGGGGCACACTGAAGCTTTCTTT CASSFQGHTEAFF
few TRBD1 TRBJ1-3 TRBV2 TGTGCCAGCAGTGACACAGGGGGCTTAACCGGGAACACCATATATTTT CASSDTGGLTGNTIYF
many - TRBJ1-1 TRBV28 TGTGCCAGCAGCCCTTGGGCGGAAAGGGGCACTGAAGCTTTCTTT CASSPWAERGTEAFF
- - TRBJ2-1 TRBV5-1 TGCGCCAGCAGCTTGGATGGCGGGACCTACAATGAGCAGTTCTTC CASSLDGGTYNEQFF
once TRBD2 TRBJ2-1 TRBV4-1 TGCGCCAGCAGCACCGAAGTAGCGGGGTCTTACAATGAGCAGTTCTTC CASSTEVAGSYNEQFF
few - TRBJ1-2 TRBV5-5 TGTGCCAGCAGCGTAGGGGCGTACAGTGACGGCTACACCTTC CASSVGAYSDGYTF
- TRBD2 TRBJ2-3 TRBV5-8 TGTGCCAGCAGCTACTGGACTAGCGGGATCGCAGATACGCAGTATTTT CASSYWTSGIADTQYF
few TRBD1 TRBJ2-1 TRBV18 TGTGCCAGCTCACCATTGGGACAGGGGACCAATGAGCAGTTCTTC CASSPLGQGTNEQFF
- - TRBJ2-5 TRBV6-5 TGTGCCAGCAGTTACGGGAGGGGGGGCCGGGAGACCCAGTACTTC CASSYGRGGRETQYF
- - TRBJ2-6 TRBV11-1 TGTGCCAGCAGCTTAGACGGAGCTGGGGCCAACGTCCTGACTTTC CASSLDGAGANVLTF
- TRBD1 TRBJ1-1 TRBV29-1 TGCAGCGGACGGGACAGTGAAGCTTTCTTT CSGRDSEAFF
- TRBD1 TRBJ1-4 TRBV4-1 TGCGCCAGCAGACGGACAGGCAGTAATGAAAAACTGTTTTTT CASRRTGSNEKLFF
few - TRBJ2-7 TRBV19 TGTGCCAGTAGTCCGACGACAGGGGCGCGGGGGGGGAACGAGCAGTACTTC CASSPTTGARGGNEQYF